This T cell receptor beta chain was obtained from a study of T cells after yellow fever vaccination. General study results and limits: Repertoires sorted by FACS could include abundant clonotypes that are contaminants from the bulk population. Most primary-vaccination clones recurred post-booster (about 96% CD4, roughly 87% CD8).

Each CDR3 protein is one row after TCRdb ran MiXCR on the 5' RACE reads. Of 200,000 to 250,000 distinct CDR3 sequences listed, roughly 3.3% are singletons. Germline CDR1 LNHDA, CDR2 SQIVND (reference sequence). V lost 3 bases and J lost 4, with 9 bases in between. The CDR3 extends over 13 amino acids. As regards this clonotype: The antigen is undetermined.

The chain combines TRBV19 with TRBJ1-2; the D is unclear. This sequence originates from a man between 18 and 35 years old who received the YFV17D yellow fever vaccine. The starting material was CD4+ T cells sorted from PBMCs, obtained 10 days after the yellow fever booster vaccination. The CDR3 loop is CASSIGSLYGYTF. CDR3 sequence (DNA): TGTGCCAGTAGTATCGGGAGCCTCTATGGCTACACCTTC.